The entry below gives a single TCR beta chain sequence along with its context. Sequencing used immunoSEQ multiplex PCR; TCRdb keeps in-frame clones, though not all of them. In the table there are more than 60,000 clones, about 90% of which are singletons. These data come from a study of blood T cell repertoires in COVID-19. At the level of the study: Acute and convalescent COVID-19 samples came from the United States, Italy and Spain.

Germline assignment: CDR1 KGHDR and CDR2 SFDVKD. V lost 3 bases, J lost 6 bases, and 8 bases stayed unmatched. The CDR3 has 16 amino acids. The V call is TRBV24-1, the J call TRBJ2-3; 10 bases are shared with TRBD2. Source material: peripheral blood. The sequence came from a man aged 50 to 60 with acute or convalescent COVID-19. The CDR3 region is CATSDDSGTSEDTQYF. The DNA for the CDR3 is TGTGCCACCAGTGATGATTCCGGGACTAGCGAGGATACGCAGTATTTT.